This T cell receptor beta chain was sequenced for a study of blood T cell repertoires in COVID-19. Background on the study: The origin of the acute and convalescent COVID-19 samples was the United States, Italy and Spain. From T cells, B-cell-depleted T cells, or PBMCs came the material, which was cDNA or gDNA.

As handled by the study authors: Reference gene primer amplification gave nucleated cell count estimates. Assay used: immunoSEQ multiplex PCR; TCRdb lists only in-frame clones, some missing. Clonal size and the V and J genes are those of that table, whereas D and trimming came from the DNA. Among roughly 160,000 clones listed, 70% to 90% were seen once. V lost 1 base, J lost 5 bases, and 2 bases stayed unmatched. This CDR3 spans 16 amino acids. The germline gives CDR1 LNHNV, CDR2 YYDKDF (reference sequence). Seattle participants joined during active infection and were tracked over time. The receptor's source is a woman aged 80 or older with COVID-19, enrolled during active disease. Sequencing was done on a sample of peripheral blood. The J gene is TRBJ2-1, the V gene TRBV15; 13 bases map to TRBD2. The CDR3 coding sequence is TGTGCCACCAGCAGAGTACTAGCGGGAGGGGACAATGAGCAGTTCTTC. It yields the protein CATSRVLAGGDNEQFF.